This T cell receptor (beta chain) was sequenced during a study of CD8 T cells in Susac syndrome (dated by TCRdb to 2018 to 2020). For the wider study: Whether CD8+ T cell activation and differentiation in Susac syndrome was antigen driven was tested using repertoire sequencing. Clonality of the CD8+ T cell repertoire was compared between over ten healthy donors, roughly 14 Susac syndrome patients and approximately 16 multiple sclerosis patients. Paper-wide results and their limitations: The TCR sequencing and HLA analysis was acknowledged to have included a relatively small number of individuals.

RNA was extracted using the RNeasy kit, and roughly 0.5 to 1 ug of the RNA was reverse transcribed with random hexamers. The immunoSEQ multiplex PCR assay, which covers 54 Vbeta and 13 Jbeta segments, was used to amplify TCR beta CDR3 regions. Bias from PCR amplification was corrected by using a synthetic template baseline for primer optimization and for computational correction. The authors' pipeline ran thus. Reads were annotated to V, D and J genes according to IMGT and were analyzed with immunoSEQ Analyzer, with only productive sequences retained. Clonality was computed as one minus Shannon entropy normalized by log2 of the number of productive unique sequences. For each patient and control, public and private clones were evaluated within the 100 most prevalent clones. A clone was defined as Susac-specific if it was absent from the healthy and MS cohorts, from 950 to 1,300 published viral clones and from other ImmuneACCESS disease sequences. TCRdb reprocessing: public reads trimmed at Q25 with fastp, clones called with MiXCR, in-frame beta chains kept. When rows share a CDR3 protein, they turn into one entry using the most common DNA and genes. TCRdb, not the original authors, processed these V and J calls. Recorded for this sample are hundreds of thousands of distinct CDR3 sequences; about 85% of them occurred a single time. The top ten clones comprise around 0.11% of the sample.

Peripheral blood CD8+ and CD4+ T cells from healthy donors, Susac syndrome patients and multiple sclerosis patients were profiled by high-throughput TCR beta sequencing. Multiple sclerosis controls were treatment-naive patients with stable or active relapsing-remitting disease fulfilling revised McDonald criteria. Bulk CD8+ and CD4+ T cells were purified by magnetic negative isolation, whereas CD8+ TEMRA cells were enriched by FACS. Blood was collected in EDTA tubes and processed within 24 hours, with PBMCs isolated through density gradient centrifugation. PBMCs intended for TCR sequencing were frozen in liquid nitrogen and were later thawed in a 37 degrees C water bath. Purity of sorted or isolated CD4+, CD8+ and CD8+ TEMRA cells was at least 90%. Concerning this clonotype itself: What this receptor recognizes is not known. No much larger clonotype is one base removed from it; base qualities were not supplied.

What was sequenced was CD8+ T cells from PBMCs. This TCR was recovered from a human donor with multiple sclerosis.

The DNA reads as follows: TGTGCCAGCAGTTACGGCCGGGAGGACTACGAGCAGTACTTC. The encoded protein is CASSYGREDYEQYF. This chain is built from TRBV27 and TRBJ2-7, with 7 middle bases fitting TRBD2. Trimming leaves V shorter by 4 bases and J shorter by 3 bases, with the junction holding 6 bases beyond the gene matches. Including the terminal cysteine and phenylalanine, the CDR3 comprises 14 residues. The sequence is cut down to CDR3 DNA, 42 bases in frame from base 1. CDR1 is given as MNHEY and CDR2 as SMNVEV, both from the germline V gene (reference sequence).